These 13 T cell receptor beta chains share one sample of origin, sequenced in a study of human T cells and chemical hapten exposure. From the RACE reads, TCRdb called clonotypes with MiXCR, one entry per CDR3 protein. The sample includes tens of thousands of distinct CDR3 sequences, roughly a tenth of them seen just once. Regarding time point: pre-sensitization, week 0. The treatment is: therapeutic diphenylcyclopropenone sensitization with weekly scalp DPC. The sample consisted of whole blood, taken in connection with sensitization to the hapten diphenylcyclopropenone (DPC). The receptors derive from a man aged 25 to 40 with alopecia areata. Some clones in this sample may be carry-over from other donors' samples.

This clonotype qualifies as medium-sized (0.01 to 0.1%). This rearrangement joins TRBV11-2 to TRBJ2-3; 7 bases are shared with TRBD1. The V and J ends lost 4 bases and 4 bases, in that order; junction bases with no gene match: 8. Germline V gives CDR1 SGHAT, CDR2 FQNNGV. The length of the CDR3 is 15 residues. The CDR3 reads CASSSYRGRADTQYF. The CDR3 DNA reads as TGTGCCAGCAGCTCGTACAGGGGCAGGGCAGATACGCAGTATTTT. The full variable domain, in which reference TRBV11-2 and TRBJ2-3 provide the parts outside the CDR3, is EAGVAQSPRYKIIEKRQSVAFWCNPISGHATLYWYQQILGQGPKLLIQFQNNGVVDDSQLPKDRFSAERLKGVDSTLKIQPAKLEDSAVYLCASSSYRGRADTQYFGPGTRLTVL.

J is TRBJ1-4 and V is TRBV6-1; unclear D gene. V lost 1 base to trimming and J lost 8 bases, with 8 bases between them. CDR1 and CDR2 from the germline V gene are MNHNS and SASEGT. The CDR3 is 13 residues long. DNA of the CDR3: TGTGCCAGCAGTGAAGTTTTGTGGGAAAAACTGTTTTTT. Amino acid sequence: CASSEVLWEKLFF.

This clonotype was found many times. The chain links TRBV7-6 to TRBJ2-7, with D perhaps matching TRBD2 (6 bases). CDR1 is SGHVS and CDR2 is FNYEAQ in the germline V gene. V shed 5 bases and J shed 5 bases, with 16 bases lying between them. This CDR3 has 14 residues. The CDR3 DNA follows: TGTGCCAGCAGCCCATCCGGTTGGGGGGACGAGCAGTACTTC. Residues: CASSPSGWGDEQYF.

This clonotype was counted at least ten times. The chain employs TRBV7-9 and TRBJ1-5; no reliable D call. The CDR3 has 13 amino acids. The V and J ends lost 5 bases and 4 bases respectively, with 9 bases between them. The V gene's germline CDR1 is SEHNR and CDR2 FQNEAQ (reference sequence). Written as DNA, the CDR3 is TGTGCCAGCAGCACCCAGAAAAATCAGCCCCAGCATTTT. It specifies CASSTQKNQPQHF.

This clonotype was counted a few times. This chain uses TRBV12-3 or TRBV12-4 with TRBJ1-2; D is perhaps TRBD1 (5 bases). This CDR3 contains 17 residues. The ends were cut back, 3 bases at V and 3 bases at J, with 20 bases in the middle. CDR3 sequence reads: CASSLSGGGRADYGYTF. The CDR3 region has the DNA TGTGCCAGCAGTTTGTCGGGGGGTGGTAGGGCGGACTATGGCTACACCTTC.

This clonotype has a handful of counts. The J gene is TRBJ2-2, the V gene TRBV6-1; D gene unclear. CDR1 and CDR2 from the germline V gene are MNHNS and SASEGT. Trimming removed 10 bases at V and 3 bases at J, with 9 bases between. This CDR3 has 12 amino acids. The CDR3, as DNA: TGTGCCAATCGGCTCTACACCGGGGAGCTGTTTTTT. Protein: CANRLYTGELFF.

This rearrangement joins TRBV6-5 to TRBJ1-1; D uncertain. This CDR3 is 12 amino acids long. The ends were cut back, 7 bases at V and 1 base at J, with 7 bases in the middle. Germline CDR1 reads MNHEY; CDR2 reads SVGAGI. The CDR3 region is CASMGWNTEAFF. The CDR3 bases are TGTGCCAGCATGGGATGGAACACTGAAGCTTTCTTT.

CDR3: CASSYSTGQGMGTEAFF. Written as DNA, the CDR3 is TGTGCCAGCAGTTACTCGACGGGACAGGGGATGGGCACTGAAGCTTTCTTT. The V call is TRBV6-6, the J call TRBJ1-1, with 10 positions matching TRBD1. The CDR3 has 17 residues. Unmatched junction bases numbered 8, after V lost 0 bases and J lost 4 bases. Germline assignment: CDR1 MNHNY and CDR2 SVGAGI (reference sequence).

This clonotype was recorded at least ten times. The rearrangement joins TRBV2 to TRBJ1-5, with D perhaps TRBD1 (5 bases). V dropped 4 bases and J dropped 1 base, with 8 bases sitting between them. This CDR3 has 14 amino acids. Germline CDR1 SNHLY, CDR2 FYNNEI. CDR3 protein: CASSAGYSNQPQHF. Written as DNA, the CDR3 is TGTGCCAGCAGTGCAGGGTACAGCAATCAGCCCCAGCATTTT.

The chain couples TRBV24-1 to TRBJ2-1; D call uncertain. The V end lost 4 bases, the J end lost 8 bases, and 17 bases lay between the germline ends. There are 15 residues in the CDR3. The germline gives CDR1 KGHDR, CDR2 SFDVKD. The DNA of the CDR3 is TGTGCCACCAGTGACTCCCTCCCGGGCGTCGATGAGCAGTTCTTC. Translating gives CATSDSLPGVDEQFF.

The chain links TRBV3-1 to TRBJ1-6; D is unclear. V was shortened by 3 bases and J by 8 bases, with 14 bases between the two germline ends. CDR3 length equals 15 residues. Germline CDR1 LGHDT, CDR2 YNNKEL (reference sequence). For the CDR3, the DNA is TGTGCCAGCAGCCATTCGACCAGTGGCCATTCACCCCTCCACTTT. Amino acid sequence: CASSHSTSGHSPLHF.

This clonotype was observed many times. The chain combines TRBV20-1 with TRBJ2-1; D possibly corresponds to TRBD2 (6 bases). This CDR3 comprises 14 residues. The V end lost 8 bases, the J end lost 7 bases, and 21 bases lay between the germline ends. The germline V gene encodes CDR1 DFQATT and CDR2 SNEGSKA (reference sequence). The CDR3, as DNA: TGCAGTACCCTACGACTAGTAGAAGGGAATGAGCAGTTCTTC. This codes for CSTLRLVEGNEQFF.

This clonotype was seen more than once but under ten times. The rearrangement links TRBV27 to TRBJ1-5; 10 bases align to TRBD1. CDR3 size: 15 residues. The V gene's germline CDR1 is MNHEY and CDR2 SMNVEV (reference sequence). V lost 10 bases to trimming and J lost 5 bases; unmatched junction nucleotides: 11. In nucleotides, the CDR3 is TGTGCCACGAGGCCGGACAGGGGGAGAGATCAGCCCCAGCATTTT. Amino acid sequence: CATRPDRGRDQPQHF.